The 23 T cell receptor beta chains presented below share a single source sample, sequenced in a study of tumor-infiltrating lymphocytes in primary liver carcinoma. Joint extraction of RNA and DNA used roughly 20-33 mg of bulk tissue that was unsorted. Priming with a constant-region primer yielded TCR beta cDNA from around 0.45 ug total RNA. Slightly modified ARM-PCR, run as three nested multiplex PCR rounds, produced the TCR beta libraries. Each of the first two PCR rounds ran approximately 11 cycles with TRBV1-TRBV30 forward and C-beta reverse primers. MiXCR, run by TCRdb on the multiplex PCR reads, gives a single entry per CDR3 protein. The sample shows more than 90,000 distinct CDR3 sequences, about 63% of them seen only once. Sequencing was carried out using liver tumor tissue from sampling region 2. Subset in this sample: tumor region T2, inferior pole. The receptors were gathered from a woman in her sixties with primary liver carcinoma and hepatitis B virus infection.

Of note for this clonotype: A junction end diverges from the germline sequence, so it may reflect a read error. The chain joins TRBV20-1 to TRBJ2-1, with D perhaps TRBD1 (7 bases). Germline CDR1 is DFQATT and CDR2 is SNEGSKA (reference sequence). This CDR3 is built from 14 residues. The CDR3 DNA reads as TGCTGTGCCCGCGGGACAGAGGGCGTCAATGAGCAGTTCTTC. Residues: CCARGTEGVNEQFF.

In the case of this clonotype: At one of its ends the junction is not consistent with the germline gene, which may arise from a read error. The rearrangement links TRBV5-1 to TRBJ2-3; 11 bases agree with TRBD2. The CDR3 runs to 16 residues. The germline V gene encodes CDR1 SGHRS and CDR2 YFSETQ. The CDR3 loop is CVSLVGTSGGAYTQYF. In nucleotides, the CDR3 is TGCGTCAGCTTAGTCGGGACTAGCGGAGGGGCGTATACGCAGTATTTT.

This clonotype occurred a few times. A read error may produce the germline difference seen at one junction end. The rearrangement joins TRBV5-6 to TRBJ1-5, with D possibly matching TRBD1 (5 bases). Germline CDR1 and CDR2: SGHDT and YYEEEE. This CDR3 has 14 amino acids. CDR3 nucleotides: TGTACCAGCAGCTCCGCGGGGCACAATCAGTCCCAGCATTTT. Its translation is CTSSSAGHNQSQHF.

For this clonotype: This clone may be a read error of a much larger clone one base away. V is TRBV29-1 and J is TRBJ2-7, with 9 bases fitting TRBD1. CDR3 length: 14 residues. The germline CDR1 and CDR2 sequences are SQVTM and ANQGSEA. The V segment lost 7 bases and the J segment 5 bases; nucleotides outside the gene matches: 12. The CDR3 region is CSAAPHRQGDEQYF. In DNA form, the CDR3 reads TGCAGCGCCGCGCCCCACAGACAGGGGGACGAGCAGTACTTC.

Details on this clonotype: Sequence at one end of the junction differs from germline and may be a read error. The chain joins TRBV29-1 to TRBJ2-4; the D gene is possibly TRBD1 (6 bases). This CDR3 is 13 amino acids long. The germline V gene encodes CDR1 SQVTM and CDR2 ANQGSEA. As DNA, the CDR3 is TGCAGTGTTGCCTGGACAGTGCAGAACATTCAGTACTTC. Protein sequence: CSVAWTVQNIQYF. Variable domain in full (rest from reference TRBV29-1 and TRBJ2-4): SAVISQKPSRDICQRGTSLTIQCQVDSQVTMMFWYRQQPGQSLTLIATANQGSEATYESGFVIDKFPISRPNLTFSTLTVSNMSPEDSSIYLCSVAWTVQNIQYFGAGTRLSVL.

A few counts support this clonotype. At one of its ends the junction is not consistent with the germline gene, which may arise from a read error. The chain joins TRBV5-6 to TRBJ1-1; possible D gene TRBD1, 6 bases. Germline V gives CDR1 SGHDT, CDR2 YYEEEE. The CDR3 loop spans 14 amino acids. The CDR3 bases are TGTGCCAACAGCCCGAACCGGGGGCGGACTGAAGCTTTCTTT. Amino acids: CANSPNRGRTEAFF.

About this clonotype itself: It may be a read error: a sequence one base away is much more abundant. The chain recombines TRBV11-2 with TRBJ2-7, with D perhaps TRBD1 or TRBD2 (6 bases each). In germline, CDR1 is SGHAT, CDR2 FQNNGV. The CDR3 spans 15 residues. The CDR3 reads CASSLYRGRNYEQYF. The CDR3 bases are TGCGCCAGCAGCTTATACCGGGGGCGAAATTACGAGCAGTACTTC.

This clonotype turned up a few times. This chain uses TRBV5-1 with TRBJ1-2, with a weak D call TRBD1 (6 bases). Germline V gene sequence: CDR1 SGHRS, CDR2 YFSETQ. The CDR3 is made up of 14 amino acids. The germline V and J ends were trimmed by 0 bases and 6 bases, with 12 bases remaining between them. CDR3 nucleotide sequence: TGCGCCAGCAGCTTGGATCGGGGGCGCGATGGCTACACCTTC. This translates into CASSLDRGRDGYTF. Complete variable domain (other parts from reference TRBV5-1 and TRBJ1-2): KAGVTQTPRYLIKTRGQQVTLSCSPISGHRSVSWYQQTPGQGLQFLFEYFSETQRNKGNFPGRFSGRQFSNSRSEMNVSTLELGDSALYLCASSLDRGRDGYTFGSGTRLTVV.

This clonotype has just one count. The V gene is TRBV5-4, the J gene TRBJ2-1; no clear D gene. Trimming pared 7 bases from V and 0 bases from J, leaving 11 bases between. The germline gives CDR1 SGHNT, CDR2 YYREEE (reference sequence). The CDR3 covers 14 residues. The chain's CDR3 is CASCGSSSYNEQFF. CDR3 nucleotide sequence: TGTGCCAGCTGCGGCAGTAGCTCCTACAATGAGCAGTTCTTC.

This chain connects TRBV20-1 to TRBJ1-6, with 8 bases identical to TRBD1. This CDR3 is built from 17 residues. V gave up 0 bases and J gave up 8 bases; unmatched junction bases: 12. The germline CDR1 and CDR2 sequences are DFQATT and SNEGSKA (reference sequence). In DNA form, the CDR3 reads TGCAGTGCTAGAGATCCGGGGCAGGGGGCGCGAGATTCACCCCTCCACTTT. Translated: CSARDPGQGARDSPLHF.

A note on this clonotype: A much larger clone differs from this one at a single base, so this may be a read error. The DNA is omitted, as the CDR3 cannot be located on it reliably, and the CDR3 follows TCRdb's listing. The chain carries TRBV30 and TRBJ2-3; the table's D call, TRBD1, has no DNA check behind it. 12 amino acids form the CDR3, both terminal residues included. Germline lookup yields CDR1 GTSNPN and CDR2 SVGIG (reference sequence). CDR3 residues: CAWAPGTDTKYF.

This clonotype was seen only a few times. A much larger clone differs from this one at a single base, so this may be a read error. The chain links TRBV5-6 to TRBJ1-2, with D uncertain. V gave up 2 bases and J gave up 7 bases, with 12 bases separating them. The CDR3 runs to 13 residues. CDR1 SGHDT and CDR2 YYEEEE come from the germline V gene. The CDR3 nucleotides are TGTGCCAGCAGCTTCCATGGTATTGGTGGCTACACCTTC. It yields the protein CASSFHGIGGYTF.

This clonotype was detected once. The junction does not match germline at one end; this may be a read error. The chain links TRBV15 to TRBJ1-1, with D possibly TRBD1 on 5 matching bases. Germline V lookup: CDR1 LNHNV, CDR2 YYDKDF (reference sequence). This CDR3 has 14 amino acids. The CDR3 region is CATSRDWDGTETFF. Written as DNA, the CDR3 is TGTGCCACCAGCAGAGATTGGGACGGCACTGAAACTTTCTTT.

This clonotype was seen just once. One end of the junction does not line up with germline, which may come from a read error. This chain joins TRBV10-3 and TRBJ2-3; no clear D gene. There are 15 residues in the CDR3. Germline V lookup: CDR1 ENHRY, CDR2 SYGVKD. CDR3 loop: CATSAIQSSTDRQCF. DNA for the CDR3: TGTGCCACAAGCGCAATACAGTCCAGCACAGATAGGCAGTGTTTT.

Regarding this clonotype: The germline gene is not matched at one end of the junction; a read error may be the cause. The J gene is TRBJ2-1, the V gene TRBV11-2; D is ambiguous. The germline V gene encodes CDR1 SGHAT and CDR2 FQNNGV. This CDR3 spans 13 amino acids. As DNA, the CDR3 is TGCGCCAGCAGATTGTCACTTAGGACTGAGCAGTTCTTC. Amino acids: CASRLSLRTEQFF.

Concerning this clonotype itself: The junction departs from the called germline gene at one end, perhaps through a read error. This chain connects TRBV4-2 to TRBJ2-1, with 7 bases lining up with TRBD1. The CDR3 sequence is 15 residues long. Germline lookup yields CDR1 LGHNA and CDR2 YNFKEQ. The DNA for the CDR3 is TGTGCCAACAGCCAGGGGGAGACAGACTACAATGAGCAGTTCTTC. This translates into CANSQGETDYNEQFF.

Regarding this clonotype: Compared with germline, one end of the junction differs, possibly owing to a read error. V and J are TRBV4-1 and TRBJ2-2, with 7 bases that match TRBD2. CDR3 length: 18 amino acids. Germline assignment: CDR1 MGHRA and CDR2 YSYEKL. The CDR3 protein is CASRQDLGRGWRSGELFF. The CDR3 coding sequence is TGCGCCAGCAGACAAGATCTAGGGAGGGGTTGGAGATCCGGGGAGCTGTTTTTT.

This clonotype was counted at least ten times. The chain couples TRBV7-8 to TRBJ2-3; 10 nucleotides agree with TRBD2. The CDR3 sequence is 16 residues long. Unmatched junction bases numbered 2, after V lost 2 bases and J lost 0 bases. Germline CDR1 and CDR2: SGHVS and FQNEAQ. The CDR3 here is CASSLRTSGSTDTQYF. DNA of the CDR3: TGTGCCAGCAGCTTACGGACTAGCGGTAGCACAGATACGCAGTATTTT.

The gene calls are TRBV6-1 and TRBJ1-6; no clear D. Germline lookup yields CDR1 MNHNS and CDR2 SASEGT. There are 14 residues in the CDR3. The CDR3: CGTEDRTRNSPLHF. CDR3 coding DNA: TGTGGCACAGAAGACCGGACCAGGAATTCACCCCTCCACTTT.

For this clonotype: Given a much more abundant clone one base away, this may be a read error. This rearrangement joins TRBV28 to TRBJ2-3; tentatively, D is TRBD1 (6 bases). The DNA end is a closer match to TRBJ1-5, so the J assignment may be wrong. The CDR3 loop spans 15 amino acids. CDR1 is MDHEN, CDR2 SYDVKM, per germline. Here the CDR3 DNA reads TGTGCCAGCAGTTTAGCAGGGGCCTACACAGATACGCAGCATTTT. As protein: CASSLAGAYTDTQHF.

As regards this clonotype: Compared with germline, one end of the junction differs, possibly owing to a read error. The V gene is TRBV6-5, the J gene TRBJ2-3, with D possibly being TRBD1 (6 bases). This CDR3 comprises 13 residues. Per the germline V gene, CDR1 is MNHEY and CDR2 is SVGAGI. The CDR3 loop is CASSEQGADTQYF. In DNA, the CDR3 is TGTGCCAGTTCTGAACAGGGAGCAGATACACAGTATTTT.

With respect to this clonotype: Sequence at one end of the junction differs from germline and may be a read error. The chain joins TRBV6-1 to TRBJ2-2; D is uncertain. This CDR3 comprises 14 residues. Looked up from germline, CDR1 is MNHNS and CDR2 is SASEGT. This CDR3 reads CASSDLCYTGELFF. The DNA of the CDR3 is TGTGCCAGCAGTGACCTATGTTACACTGGGGAGCTGTTTTTT.

The chain uses TRBV7-9 and TRBJ2-1; D possibly corresponds to TRBD2 (6 bases). From germline, CDR1 is SEHNR and CDR2 FQNEAQ (reference sequence). CDR3 length: 16 residues. V lost 2 bases, J lost 12 bases, and 23 bases lay in between. Here the CDR3 reads CASSLWAGSIQVGQFF. The CDR3 region has the DNA TGTGCCAGCAGCTTATGGGCGGGGAGCATACAAGTTGGGCAGTTCTTC.